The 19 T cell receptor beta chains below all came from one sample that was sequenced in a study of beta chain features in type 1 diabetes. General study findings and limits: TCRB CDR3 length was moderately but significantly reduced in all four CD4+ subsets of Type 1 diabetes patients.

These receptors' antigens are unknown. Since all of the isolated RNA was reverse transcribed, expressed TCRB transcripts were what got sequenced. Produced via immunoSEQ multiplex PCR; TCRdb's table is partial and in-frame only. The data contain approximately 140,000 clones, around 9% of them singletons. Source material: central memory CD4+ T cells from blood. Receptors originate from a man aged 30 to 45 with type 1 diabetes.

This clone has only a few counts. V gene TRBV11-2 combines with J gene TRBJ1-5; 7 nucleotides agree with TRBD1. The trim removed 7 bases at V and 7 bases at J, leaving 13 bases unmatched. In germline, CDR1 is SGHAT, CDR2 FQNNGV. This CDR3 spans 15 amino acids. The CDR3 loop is CASTEGYGQAQPQHF. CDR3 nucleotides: TGTGCCAGCACCGAAGGGTACGGACAGGCACAGCCCCAGCATTTT. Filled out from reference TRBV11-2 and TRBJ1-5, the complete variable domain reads EAGVAQSPRYKIIEKRQSVAFWCNPISGHATLYWYQQILGQGPKLLIQFQNNGVVDDSQLPKDRFSAERLKGVDSTLKIQPAKLEDSAVYLCASTEGYGQAQPQHFGDGTRLSIL.

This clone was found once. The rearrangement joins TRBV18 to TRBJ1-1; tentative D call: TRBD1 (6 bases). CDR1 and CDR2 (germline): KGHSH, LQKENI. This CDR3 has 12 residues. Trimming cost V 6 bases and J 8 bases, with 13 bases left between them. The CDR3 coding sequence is TGTGCCAGCTCGCTCAGGACAGTAGAAGCTTTCTTT. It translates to CASSLRTVEAFF.

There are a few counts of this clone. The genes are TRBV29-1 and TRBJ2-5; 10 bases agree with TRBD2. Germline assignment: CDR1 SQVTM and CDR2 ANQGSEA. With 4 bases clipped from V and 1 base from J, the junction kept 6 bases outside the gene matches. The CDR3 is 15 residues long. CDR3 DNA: TGCAGCGTTGCTCCTAGCGGGGGACCCCAAGAGACCCAGTACTTC. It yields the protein CSVAPSGGPQETQYF.

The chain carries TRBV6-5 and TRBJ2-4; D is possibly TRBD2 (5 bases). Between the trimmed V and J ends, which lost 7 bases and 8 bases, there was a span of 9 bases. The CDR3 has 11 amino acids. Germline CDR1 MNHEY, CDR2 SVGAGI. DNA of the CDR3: TGTGCCAGCATCGCGAGGGACATTCAGTACTTC. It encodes CASIARDIQYF.

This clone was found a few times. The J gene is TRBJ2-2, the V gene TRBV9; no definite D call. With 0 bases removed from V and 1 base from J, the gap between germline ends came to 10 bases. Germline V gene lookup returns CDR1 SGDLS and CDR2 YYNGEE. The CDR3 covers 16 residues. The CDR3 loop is CASSVGGSQNTGELFF. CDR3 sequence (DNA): TGTGCCAGCAGCGTAGGTGGTAGCCAGAACACCGGGGAGCTGTTTTTT. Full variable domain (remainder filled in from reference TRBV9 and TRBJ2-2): DSGVTQTPKHLITATGQRVTLRCSPRSGDLSVYWYQQSLDQGLQFLIQYYNGEERAKGNILERFSAQQFPDLHSELNLSSLELGDSALYFCASSVGGSQNTGELFFGEGSRLTVL.

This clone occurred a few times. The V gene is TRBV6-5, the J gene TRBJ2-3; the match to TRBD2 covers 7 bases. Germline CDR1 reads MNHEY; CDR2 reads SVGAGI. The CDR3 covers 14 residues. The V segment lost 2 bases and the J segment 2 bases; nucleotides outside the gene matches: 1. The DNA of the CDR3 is TGTGCCAGCAGTTACCGGGACTACACAGATACGCAGTATTTT. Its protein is CASSYRDYTDTQYF.

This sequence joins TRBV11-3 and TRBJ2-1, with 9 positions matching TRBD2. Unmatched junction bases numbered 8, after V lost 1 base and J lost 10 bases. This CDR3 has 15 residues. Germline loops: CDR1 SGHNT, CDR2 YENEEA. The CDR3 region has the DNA TGTGCCAGCAGCTTAGGGCGGGGGGGGAGGAACGAGCAGTTCTTC. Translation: CASSLGRGGRNEQFF.

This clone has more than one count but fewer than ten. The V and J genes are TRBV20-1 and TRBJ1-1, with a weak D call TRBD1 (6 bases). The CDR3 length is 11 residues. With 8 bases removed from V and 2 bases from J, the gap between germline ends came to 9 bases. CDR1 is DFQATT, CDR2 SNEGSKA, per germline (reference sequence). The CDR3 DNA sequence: TGCAGTACAGGGATCAACACTGAAGCTTTCTTT. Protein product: CSTGINTEAFF.

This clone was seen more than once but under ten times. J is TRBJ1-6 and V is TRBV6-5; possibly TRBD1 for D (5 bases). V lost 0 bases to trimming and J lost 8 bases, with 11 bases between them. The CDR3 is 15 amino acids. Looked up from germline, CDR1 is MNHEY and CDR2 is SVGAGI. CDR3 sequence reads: CASSYSRVGDSPLHF. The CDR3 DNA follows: TGTGCCAGCAGTTACTCGCGCGTAGGGGATTCACCCCTCCACTTT.

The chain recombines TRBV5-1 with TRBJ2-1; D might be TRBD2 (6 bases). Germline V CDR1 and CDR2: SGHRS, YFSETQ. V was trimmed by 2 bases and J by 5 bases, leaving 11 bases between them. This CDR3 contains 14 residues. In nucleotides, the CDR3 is TGCGCCAGCAGCTTTGGTGGGGGGAACAATGAGCAGTTCTTC. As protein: CASSFGGGNNEQFF.

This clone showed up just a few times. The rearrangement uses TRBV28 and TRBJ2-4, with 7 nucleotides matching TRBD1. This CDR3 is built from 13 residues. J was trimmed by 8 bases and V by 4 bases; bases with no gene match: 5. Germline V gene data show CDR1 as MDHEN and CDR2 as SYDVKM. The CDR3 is CASSSGQSYIQYF. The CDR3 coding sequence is TGTGCCAGCAGTTCGGGACAGAGCTACATTCAGTACTTC.

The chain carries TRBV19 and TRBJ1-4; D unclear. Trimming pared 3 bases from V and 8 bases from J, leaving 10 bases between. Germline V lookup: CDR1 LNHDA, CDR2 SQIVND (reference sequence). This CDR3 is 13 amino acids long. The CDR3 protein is CASSIGRNEKLFF. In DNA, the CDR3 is TGTGCCAGTAGTATTGGGCGTAACGAAAAACTGTTTTTT.

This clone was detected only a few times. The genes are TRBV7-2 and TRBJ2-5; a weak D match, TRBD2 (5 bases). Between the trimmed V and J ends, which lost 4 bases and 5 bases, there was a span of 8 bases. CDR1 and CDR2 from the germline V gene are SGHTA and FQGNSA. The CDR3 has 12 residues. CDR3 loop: CASSWRGETQYF. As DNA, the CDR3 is TGTGCCAGCAGCTGGAGAGGGGAGACCCAGTACTTC. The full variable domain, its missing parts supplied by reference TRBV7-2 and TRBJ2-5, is GAGVSQSPSNKVTEKGKDVELRCDPISGHTALYWYRQSLGQGLEFLIYFQGNSAPDKSGLPSDRFSAERTGGSVSTLTIQRTQQEDSAVYLCASSWRGETQYFGPGTRLLVL.

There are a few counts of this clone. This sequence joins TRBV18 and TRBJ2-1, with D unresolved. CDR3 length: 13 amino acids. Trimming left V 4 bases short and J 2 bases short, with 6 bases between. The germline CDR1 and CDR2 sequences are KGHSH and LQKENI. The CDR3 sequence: CASSRPPYNEQFF. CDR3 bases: TGTGCCAGCTCACGGCCCCCCTACAATGAGCAGTTCTTC.

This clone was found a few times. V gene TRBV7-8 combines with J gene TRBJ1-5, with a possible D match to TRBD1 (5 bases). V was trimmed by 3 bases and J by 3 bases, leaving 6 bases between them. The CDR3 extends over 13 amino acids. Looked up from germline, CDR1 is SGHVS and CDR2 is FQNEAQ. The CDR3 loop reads CASSFRDNQPQHF. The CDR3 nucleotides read TGTGCCAGCAGCTTCAGGGACAATCAGCCCCAGCATTTT. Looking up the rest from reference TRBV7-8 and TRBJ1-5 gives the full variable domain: GAGVSQSPRYKVAKRGQDVALRCDPISGHVSLFWYQQALGQGPEFLTYFQNEAQLDKSGLPSDRFFAERPEGSVSTLKIQRTQQEDSAVYLCASSFRDNQPQHFGDGTRLSIL.

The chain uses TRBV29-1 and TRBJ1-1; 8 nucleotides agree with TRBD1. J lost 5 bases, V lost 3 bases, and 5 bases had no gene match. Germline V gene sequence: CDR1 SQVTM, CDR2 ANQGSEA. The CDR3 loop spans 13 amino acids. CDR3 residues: CSVDQGAGTEAFF. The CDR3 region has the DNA TGCAGCGTTGATCAGGGGGCGGGAACTGAAGCTTTCTTT.

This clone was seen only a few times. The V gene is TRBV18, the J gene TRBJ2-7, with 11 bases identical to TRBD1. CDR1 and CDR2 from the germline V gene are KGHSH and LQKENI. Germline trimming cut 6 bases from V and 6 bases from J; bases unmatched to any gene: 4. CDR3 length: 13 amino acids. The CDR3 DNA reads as TGTGCCAGCTCCCCCGGGACAGGGGGCGAGCAGTACTTC. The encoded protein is CASSPGTGGEQYF. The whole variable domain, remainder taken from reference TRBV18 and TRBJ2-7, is NAGVMQNPRHLVRRRGQEARLRCSPMKGHSHVYWYRQLPEEGLKFMVYLQKENIIDESGMPKERFSAEFPKEGPSILRIQQVVRGDSAAYFCASSPGTGGEQYFGPGTRLTVT.

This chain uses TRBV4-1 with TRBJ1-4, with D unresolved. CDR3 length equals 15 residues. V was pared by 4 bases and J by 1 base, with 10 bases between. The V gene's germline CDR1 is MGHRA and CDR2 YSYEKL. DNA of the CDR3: TGCGCCAGCAGCCGATATGGAGGAACTAATGAAAAACTGTTTTTT. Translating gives CASSRYGGTNEKLFF.

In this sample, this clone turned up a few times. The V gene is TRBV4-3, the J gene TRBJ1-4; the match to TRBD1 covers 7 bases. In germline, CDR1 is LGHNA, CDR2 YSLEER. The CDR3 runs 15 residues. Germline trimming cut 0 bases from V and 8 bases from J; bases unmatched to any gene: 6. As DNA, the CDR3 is TGCGCCAGCAGCCAAGAATACAGGGGTAGGGAAAAACTGTTTTTT. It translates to CASSQEYRGREKLFF.